The clone carrying this T cell receptor (beta chain) was counted a few times. What it binds is not known. The J segment lost 8 bases and the V segment lost 6 bases, leaving 18 bases of the junction unmatched. CDR3 length: 17 residues. Germline lookup yields CDR1 MNHEY and CDR2 SVGEGT. The authors made TCR cDNA by 5'RACE template switching, adding a universal primer site and UMIs. TCRdb called the 5' RACE reads again in MiXCR, with one record for every CDR3 protein. The data hold nearly 550,000 distinct CDR3 sequences, with 15% to 20% observed a single time. The data were obtained in a study of T cells after yellow fever vaccination. Study observations and caveats: Shared CD4/CD8 clonotypes were a small share, likely from convergent recombination. One caveat is that FACS-sorted repertoires could contain abundant clonotypes contaminating from the bulk population.

The material sequenced was PBMCs, taken 15 days after the yellow fever booster vaccination. The TCR was taken from a man in his thirties or forties who received the YFV17D yellow fever vaccine. The J gene is TRBJ1-4, the V gene TRBV6-2 or TRBV6-3; 7 bases are shared with TRBD1. CDR3 sequence: CASSPRPGQPKVEKLFF. The DNA of the CDR3 is TGTGCCAGCAGCCCCAGGCCGGGACAGCCCAAGGTGGAAAAACTGTTTTTT.